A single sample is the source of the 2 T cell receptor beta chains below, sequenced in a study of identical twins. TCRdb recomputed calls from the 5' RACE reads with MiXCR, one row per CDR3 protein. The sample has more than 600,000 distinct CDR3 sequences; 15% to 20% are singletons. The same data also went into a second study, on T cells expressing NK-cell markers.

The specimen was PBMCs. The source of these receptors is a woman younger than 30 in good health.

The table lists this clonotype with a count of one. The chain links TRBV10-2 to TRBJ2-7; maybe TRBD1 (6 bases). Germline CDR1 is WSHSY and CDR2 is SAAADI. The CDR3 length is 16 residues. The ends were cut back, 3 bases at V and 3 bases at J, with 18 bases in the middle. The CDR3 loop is CASSESYRVSRYEQYF. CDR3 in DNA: TGCGCCAGCAGTGAATCTTACAGGGTCAGCCGCTACGAGCAGTACTTC.

CDR3: CASSLSPRQPQHF. The CDR3 region has the DNA TGTGCCAGCAGCTTATCACCGAGGCAGCCCCAGCATTTT. The J gene is TRBJ1-5, the V gene TRBV7-7; D is unresolved. Germline values: CDR1 SSHAT, CDR2 FNYEAQ (reference sequence). This CDR3 is built from 13 residues. The V and J ends lost 2 bases and 7 bases respectively, with 9 bases between them.